The 9 T cell receptor beta chains listed next were all sequenced from one sample in a study of T cells after yellow fever vaccination. MiXCR, run by TCRdb on the 5' RACE reads, gives a single entry per CDR3 protein. This table has hundreds of thousands of distinct CDR3 sequences, roughly 17% appearing once. The sample in question was PBMCs, obtained 5 days after the first yellow fever vaccination. These receptors were taken from a man aged 18 to 29 who received the YFV17D yellow fever vaccine.

This clonotype was seen a few times. The J gene is TRBJ1-1, the V gene TRBV7-3, with TRBD1 matching 7 bases. This CDR3 region has 14 residues. The V and J ends lost 5 bases and 6 bases, in that order; junction bases with no gene match: 9. The germline V gene has CDR1 SGHTA and CDR2 FQGTGA. CDR3 bases: TGTGCCAGCAGCCGGGACAGCAGGGCCGCTGAAGCTTTCTTT. Translation gives CASSRDSRAAEAFF.

CDR3 region: CSVELRTGGAMNYGYTF. The DNA of the CDR3 is TGCAGCGTTGAGCTCCGGACAGGGGGCGCGATGAACTATGGCTACACCTTC. The chain carries TRBV29-1 and TRBJ1-2; TRBD1 aligns across 11 bases. Germline lookup yields CDR1 SQVTM and CDR2 ANQGSEA. V lost 3 bases to trimming and J lost 2 bases; unmatched junction nucleotides: 11. This CDR3 spans 17 amino acids.

This clonotype appeared a few times. The chain has TRBV15 and TRBJ1-2; D not resolved. Germline CDR1 reads LNHNV; CDR2 reads YYDKDF (reference sequence). The CDR3 runs to 12 residues. Trimming took off 5 bases at V and 4 bases at J, with 8 bases between the two ends. CDR3 coding DNA: TGTGCCACCAGCTCCGGGAGCTATGGCTACACCTTC. It codes for CATSSGSYGYTF.

J is TRBJ2-1 and V is TRBV7-8; weak D call: TRBD1 (6 bases). The CDR3 spans 11 residues. Germline V gene sequence: CDR1 SGHVS, CDR2 FQNEAQ. V shed 7 bases and J shed 15 bases, with 16 bases lying between them. DNA for the CDR3: TGTGCCAGCACCAAAAATGGACAGTCGTTCTTC. Translation gives CASTKNGQSFF.

This chain uses TRBV4-2 with TRBJ2-5, with D perhaps TRBD1 (6 bases). Per germline, CDR1 LGHNA and CDR2 YNFKEQ. The CDR3 contains 16 residues. With 7 bases removed from V and 5 bases from J, the gap between germline ends came to 23 bases. The CDR3 reads CASTEGVGDRGETQYF. CDR3 bases: TGTGCCAGCACCGAAGGTGTCGGGGATAGGGGGGAGACCCAGTACTTC.

The chain uses TRBV12-3 or TRBV12-4 and TRBJ2-3, with D perhaps matching TRBD2 (6 bases). The CDR3 covers 13 residues. Trimming took off 6 bases at V and 2 bases at J, with 9 bases between the two ends. CDR3 sequence reads: CASRRDATDTQYF. The CDR3 DNA reads TGTGCCAGCAGGCGGGACGCCACAGATACGCAGTATTTT.

This clonotype showed up just a few times. The chain recombines TRBV11-3 with TRBJ2-1; maybe TRBD2 (5 bases). Germline assignment: CDR1 SGHNT and CDR2 YENEEA. V shed 0 bases and J shed 0 bases, with 9 bases lying between them. This CDR3 comprises 16 residues. CDR3 coding DNA: TGTGCCAGCAGCTTAGATCCTGGGAGCTCCTACAATGAGCAGTTCTTC. Its protein product is CASSLDPGSSYNEQFF.

The rearrangement links TRBV4-3 to TRBJ2-7, with D maybe TRBD2 (5 bases). Trimming stripped 0 bases from V and 6 bases from J, with 9 bases between. Germline V gene lookup returns CDR1 LGHNA and CDR2 YSLEER. The CDR3 spans 13 residues. CDR3 amino acids: CASSQERGLEQYV. The CDR3 DNA reads as TGCGCCAGCAGCCAAGAAAGAGGACTCGAGCAGTACGTC.

The chain combines TRBV7-2 with TRBJ1-1; D unresolved. CDR1 is SGHTA, CDR2 FQGNSA, per germline. This CDR3 comprises 17 residues. V shed 0 bases and J shed 4 bases, with 18 bases lying between them. CDR3 in amino acids: CASSLAPGKERFTEAFF. CDR3 DNA: TGTGCCAGCAGCTTAGCCCCAGGCAAGGAGCGGTTCACTGAAGCTTTCTTT.